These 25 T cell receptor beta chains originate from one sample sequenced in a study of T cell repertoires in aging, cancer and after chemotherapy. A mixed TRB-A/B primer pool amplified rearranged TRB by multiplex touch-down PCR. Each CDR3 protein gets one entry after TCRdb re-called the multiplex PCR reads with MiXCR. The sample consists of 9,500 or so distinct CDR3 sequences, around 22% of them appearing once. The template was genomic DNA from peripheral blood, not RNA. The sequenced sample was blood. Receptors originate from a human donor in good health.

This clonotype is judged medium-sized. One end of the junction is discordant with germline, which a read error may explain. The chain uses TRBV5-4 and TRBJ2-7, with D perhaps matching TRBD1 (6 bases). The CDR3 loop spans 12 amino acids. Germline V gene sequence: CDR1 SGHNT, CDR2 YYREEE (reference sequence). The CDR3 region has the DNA TGTGCCAGCAGCAACATACACAGGGACGAGGCCTTC. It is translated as CASSNIHRDEAF.

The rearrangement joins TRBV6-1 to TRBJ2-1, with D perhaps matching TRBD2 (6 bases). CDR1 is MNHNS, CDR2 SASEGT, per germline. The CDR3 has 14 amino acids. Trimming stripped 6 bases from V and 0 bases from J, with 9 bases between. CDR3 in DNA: TGTGCCAGCAGCACGGGGGACTCCTACAATGAGCAGTTCTTC. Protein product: CASSTGDSYNEQFF.

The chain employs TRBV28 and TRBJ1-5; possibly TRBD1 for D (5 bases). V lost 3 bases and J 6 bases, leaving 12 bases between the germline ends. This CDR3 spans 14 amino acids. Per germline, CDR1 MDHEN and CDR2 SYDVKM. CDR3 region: CASSFSGHRQPQHF. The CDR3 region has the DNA TGTGCCAGCAGTTTTTCGGGGCACCGTCAGCCCCAGCATTTT.

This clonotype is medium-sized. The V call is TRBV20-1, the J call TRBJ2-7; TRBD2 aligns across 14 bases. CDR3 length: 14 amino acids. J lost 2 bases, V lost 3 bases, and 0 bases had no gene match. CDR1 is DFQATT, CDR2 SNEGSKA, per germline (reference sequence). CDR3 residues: CSARTSGRAYEQYF. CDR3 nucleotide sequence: TGCAGTGCTAGGACTAGCGGGAGGGCCTACGAGCAGTACTTC.

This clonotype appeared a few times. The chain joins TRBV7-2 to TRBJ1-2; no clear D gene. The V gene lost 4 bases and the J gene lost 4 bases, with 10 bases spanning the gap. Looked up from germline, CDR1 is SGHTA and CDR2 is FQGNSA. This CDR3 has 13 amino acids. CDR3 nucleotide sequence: TGTGCCAGCAGCTCTACAGATATCTATGGCTACACCTTC. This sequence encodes CASSSTDIYGYTF.

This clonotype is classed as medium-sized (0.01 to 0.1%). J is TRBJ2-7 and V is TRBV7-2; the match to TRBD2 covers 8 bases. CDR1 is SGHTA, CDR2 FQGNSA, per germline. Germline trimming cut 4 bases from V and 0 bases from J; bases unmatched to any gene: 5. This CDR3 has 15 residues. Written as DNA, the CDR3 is TGTGCCAGCAGCTCGACTAGCGTGAGCTCCTACGAGCAGTACTTC. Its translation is CASSSTSVSSYEQYF.

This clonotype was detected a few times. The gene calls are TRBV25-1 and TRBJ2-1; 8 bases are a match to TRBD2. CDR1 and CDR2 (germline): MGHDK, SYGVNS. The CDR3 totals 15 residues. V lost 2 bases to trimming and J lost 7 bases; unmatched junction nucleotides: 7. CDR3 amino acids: CASSETSGSGNEQFF. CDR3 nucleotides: TGTGCCAGCAGTGAAACCAGCGGGAGTGGAAATGAGCAGTTCTTC.

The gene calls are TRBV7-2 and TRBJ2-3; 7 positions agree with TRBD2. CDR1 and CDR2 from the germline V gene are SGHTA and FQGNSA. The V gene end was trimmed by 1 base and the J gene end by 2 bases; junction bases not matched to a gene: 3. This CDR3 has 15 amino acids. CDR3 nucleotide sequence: TGTGCCAGCAGCTTAGTCGGGAGGCTCACAGATACGCAGTATTTT. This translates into CASSLVGRLTDTQYF.

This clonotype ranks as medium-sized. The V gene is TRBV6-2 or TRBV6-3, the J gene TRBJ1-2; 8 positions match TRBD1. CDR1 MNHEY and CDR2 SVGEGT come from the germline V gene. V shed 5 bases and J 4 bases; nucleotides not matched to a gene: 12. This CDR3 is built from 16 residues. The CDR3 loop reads CASSRQPGQERYGYTF. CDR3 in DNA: TGTGCCAGCAGTCGCCAACCGGGACAGGAGCGCTATGGCTACACCTTC.

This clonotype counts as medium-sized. The chain's CDR3 is CASSPSNTGELFF. The CDR3 DNA reads TGTGCCAGCTCACCATCGAACACCGGGGAGCTGTTTTTT. V is TRBV18 and J is TRBJ2-2; D is uncertain. The CDR3 runs 13 residues. Germline loops: CDR1 KGHSH, CDR2 LQKENI. Trimming removed 2 bases at V and 0 bases at J, with 1 base between.

In DNA, the CDR3 is TGTGCCAGCAGTGCGGGGGCGTCCGGGGCCAACGTCCTGACTTTC. This gives the protein CASSAGASGANVLTF. The V call is TRBV6-4, the J call TRBJ2-6; D assignment may be TRBD1 or TRBD2 (6 bases each). CDR1 MRHNA and CDR2 SNTAGT come from the germline V gene. Deletions cut 4 bases from V and 4 bases from J, with 11 bases between. This CDR3 is built from 15 residues.

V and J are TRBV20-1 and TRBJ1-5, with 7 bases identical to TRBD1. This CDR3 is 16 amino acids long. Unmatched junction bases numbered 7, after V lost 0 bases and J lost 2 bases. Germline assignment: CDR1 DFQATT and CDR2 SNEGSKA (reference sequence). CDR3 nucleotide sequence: TGCAGTGCTAGAGATGGGACAGCTGGGGGCAATCAGCCCCAGCATTTT. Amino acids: CSARDGTAGGNQPQHF.

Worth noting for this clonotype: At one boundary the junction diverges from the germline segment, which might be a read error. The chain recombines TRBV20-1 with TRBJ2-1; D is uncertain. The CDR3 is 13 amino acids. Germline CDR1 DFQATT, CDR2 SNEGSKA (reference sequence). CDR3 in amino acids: CSARGGSNNEQFF. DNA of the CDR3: TGCAGTGCTAGAGGAGGCTCCAACAATGAGCAGTTCTTC.

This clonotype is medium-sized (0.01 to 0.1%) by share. The CDR3 sequence is CASSLDLQAAGGYTF. CDR3 coding DNA: TGTGCCAGCAGCTTAGATCTTCAGGCCGCAGGGGGCTACACCTTC. The chain has TRBV11-2 and TRBJ1-2, with D perhaps TRBD1 (5 bases). V was pared by 0 bases and J by 8 bases, with 16 bases between. The CDR3 spans 15 residues. Germline V gene lookup returns CDR1 SGHAT and CDR2 FQNNGV.

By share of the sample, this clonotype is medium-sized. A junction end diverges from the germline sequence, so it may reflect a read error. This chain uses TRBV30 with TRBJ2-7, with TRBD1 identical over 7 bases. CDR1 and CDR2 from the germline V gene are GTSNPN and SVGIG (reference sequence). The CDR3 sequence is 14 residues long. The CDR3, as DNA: TGTGCCTGGAGACAAAGACAGGGCTCCCACGAGCAGTACTTC. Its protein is CAWRQRQGSHEQYF. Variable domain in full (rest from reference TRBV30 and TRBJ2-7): SQTIHQWPATLVQPVGSPLSLECTVEGTSNPNLYWYRQAAGRGLQLLFYSVGIGQISSEVPQNLSASRPQDRQFILSSKKLLLSDSGFYLCAWRQRQGSHEQYFGPGTRLTVT.

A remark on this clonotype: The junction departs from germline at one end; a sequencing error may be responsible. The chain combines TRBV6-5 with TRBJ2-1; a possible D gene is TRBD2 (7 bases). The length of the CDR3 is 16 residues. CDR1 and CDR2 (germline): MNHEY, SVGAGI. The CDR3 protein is CASKTGLAEGGNEQCF. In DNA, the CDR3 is TGTGCCAGCAAGACGGGGCTAGCGGAGGGGGGCAATGAGCAGTGCTTC.

The CDR3 sequence is CASSSWTFLTDTQYF. The CDR3 DNA reads TGCGCCAGCAGCTCATGGACCTTTCTCACAGATACGCAGTATTTT. The rearrangement uses TRBV5-1 and TRBJ2-3; D is unresolved. The germline V gene has CDR1 SGHRS and CDR2 YFSETQ. V shed 3 bases and J shed 2 bases, with 13 bases lying between them. The CDR3 is made up of 15 amino acids.

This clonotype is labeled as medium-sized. The CDR3 spells CASSQSREPPGANVLTF. The CDR3 DNA reads as TGTGCCAGCAGTCAGAGCAGGGAACCTCCTGGGGCCAACGTCCTGACTTTC. V is TRBV7-9 and J is TRBJ2-6, with a tentative D call TRBD1 (5 bases). CDR3 length: 17 residues. The germline gives CDR1 SEHNR, CDR2 FQNEAQ (reference sequence). The germline V and J ends were trimmed by 6 bases and 2 bases, with 17 bases remaining between them.

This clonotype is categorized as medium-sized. This CDR3 reads CASSFGLSEAFF. CDR3 bases: TGTGCCAGCAGTTTCGGACTCTCTGAAGCTTTCTTT. This chain joins TRBV12-3 or TRBV12-4 and TRBJ1-1; D unclear. This CDR3 is 12 amino acids long. V shed 3 bases and J shed 6 bases, with 8 bases lying between them.

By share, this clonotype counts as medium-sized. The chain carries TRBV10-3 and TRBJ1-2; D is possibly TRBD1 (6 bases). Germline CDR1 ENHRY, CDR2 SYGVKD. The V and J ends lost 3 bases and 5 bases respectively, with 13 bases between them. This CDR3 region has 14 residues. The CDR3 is CAISDKDSFYGYTF. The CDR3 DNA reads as TGTGCCATCAGTGATAAGGACAGCTTTTATGGCTACACCTTC.

CDR3 sequence: CASSLSAGELYEQYF. As DNA, the CDR3 is TGCGCCAGCAGCTTGAGCGCGGGAGAGCTATACGAGCAGTACTTC. This chain connects TRBV5-1 to TRBJ2-7; 7 bases fit TRBD2. CDR1 SGHRS and CDR2 YFSETQ come from the germline V gene. The CDR3 loop spans 15 amino acids. Losses at the gene ends were 1 base for V and 4 bases for J; bases not matched to a gene: 8.

CDR3 in DNA: TGCAGCGTGAGGGCTAGCGGGGACAATGAGCAGTTCTTC. This sequence encodes CSVRASGDNEQFF. This chain connects TRBV29-1 to TRBJ2-1, with TRBD2 identical over 9 bases. The CDR3 runs 13 residues. CDR1 and CDR2 (germline): SQVTM, ANQGSEA. Trimming took 6 bases from V and 5 from J; bases not matched to a gene: 5.

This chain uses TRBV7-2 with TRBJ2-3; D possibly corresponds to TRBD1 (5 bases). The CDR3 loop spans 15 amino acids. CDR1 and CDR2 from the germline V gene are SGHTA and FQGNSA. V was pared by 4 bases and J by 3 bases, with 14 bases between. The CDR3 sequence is CASSSRRVLTDTQYF. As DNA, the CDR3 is TGTGCCAGCAGCTCACGCAGGGTACTGACAGATACGCAGTATTTT.

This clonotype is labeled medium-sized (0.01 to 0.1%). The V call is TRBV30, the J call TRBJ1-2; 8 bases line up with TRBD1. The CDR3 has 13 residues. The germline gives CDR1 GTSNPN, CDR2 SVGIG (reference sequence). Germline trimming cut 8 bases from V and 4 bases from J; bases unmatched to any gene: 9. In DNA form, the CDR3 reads TGTGCCCGGACGGCCCAGGGGGCCTATGGCTACACCTTC. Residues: CARTAQGAYGYTF.

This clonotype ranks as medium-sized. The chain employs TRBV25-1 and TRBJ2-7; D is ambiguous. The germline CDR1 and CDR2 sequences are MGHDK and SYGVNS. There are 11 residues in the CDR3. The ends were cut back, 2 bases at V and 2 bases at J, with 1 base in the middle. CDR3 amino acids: CASSEAYEQYF. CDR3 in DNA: TGTGCCAGCAGTGAAGCCTACGAGCAGTACTTC.